This TCR beta chain was recovered during a study of T cell repertoires in cytomegalovirus infection. Study-wide context: CMV epitopes in the study were HLA-C-restricted (recently identified) and HLA-B-restricted (well studied). Carrying CMV and the relevant HLA type showed in public TCR beta signatures. The study's findings and limits: Cumulative frequency of public TCR beta families picked out carriers of CMV plus the relevant HLA. HLA-C-restricted CMV-specific TCR beta clonotypes prevailed in the ex vivo response.

The V gene's germline CDR1 is LNHDA and CDR2 SQIVND (reference sequence). This CDR3 comprises 14 residues. Trimming removed 2 bases at V and 2 bases at J, with 4 bases between. A single record per CDR3 protein comes from TCRdb applying MiXCR to the reads. The data show 650,000 to 900,000 distinct CDR3 sequences, with 32% seen just once and about an eighth held by the top ten. For this clonotype: What it binds is unknown.

The TCR comes from a human donor in good health (CMV status not recorded). Some clones in this sample may be carry-over from other donors' samples. Source: cultured CD8+ T cells from PBMCs, taken from culture after CMV antigen stimulation. The chain is built from TRBV19 and TRBJ1-6; D gene uncertain. DNA of the CDR3: TGTGCCAGTAGTATAACAGCCTATAATTCACCCCTCCACTTT. This encodes CASSITAYNSPLHF. The full variable domain, its missing parts supplied by reference TRBV19 and TRBJ1-6, is DGGITQSPKYLFRKEGQNVTLSCEQNLNHDAMYWYRQDPGQGLRLIYYSQIVNDFQKGDIAEGYSVSREKKESFPLTVTSAQKNPTAFYLCASSITAYNSPLHFGNGTRLTVT.